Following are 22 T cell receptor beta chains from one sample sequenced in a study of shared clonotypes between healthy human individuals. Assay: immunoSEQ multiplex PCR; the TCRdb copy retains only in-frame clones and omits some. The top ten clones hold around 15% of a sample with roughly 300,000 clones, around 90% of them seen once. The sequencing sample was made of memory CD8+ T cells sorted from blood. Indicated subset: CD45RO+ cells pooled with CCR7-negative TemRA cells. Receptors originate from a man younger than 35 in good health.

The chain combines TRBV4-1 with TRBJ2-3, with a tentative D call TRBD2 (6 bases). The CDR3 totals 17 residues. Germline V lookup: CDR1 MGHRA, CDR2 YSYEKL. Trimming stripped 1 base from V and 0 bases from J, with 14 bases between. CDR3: CASSQVDLADSTDTQYF. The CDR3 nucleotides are TGCGCCAGCAGCCAAGTCGACTTAGCGGATAGCACAGATACGCAGTATTTT.

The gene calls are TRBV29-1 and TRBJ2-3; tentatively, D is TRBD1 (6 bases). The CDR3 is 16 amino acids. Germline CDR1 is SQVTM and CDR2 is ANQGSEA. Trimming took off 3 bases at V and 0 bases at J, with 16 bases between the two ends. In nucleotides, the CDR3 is TGCAGCGTTGAGGATGTAGGGGGAAGGAGCACAGATACGCAGTATTTT. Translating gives CSVEDVGGRSTDTQYF.

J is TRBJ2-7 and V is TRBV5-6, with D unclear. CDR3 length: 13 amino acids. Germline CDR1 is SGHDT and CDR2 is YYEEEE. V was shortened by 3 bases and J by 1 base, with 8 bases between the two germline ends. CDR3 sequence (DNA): TGTGCCAGCAGCTACGGACGGTCCTACGAGCAGTACTTC. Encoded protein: CASSYGRSYEQYF.

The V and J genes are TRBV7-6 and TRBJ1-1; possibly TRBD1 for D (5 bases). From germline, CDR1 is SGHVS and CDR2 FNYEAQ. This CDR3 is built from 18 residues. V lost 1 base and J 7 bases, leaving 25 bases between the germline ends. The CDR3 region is CASSLVGVAGTYPLEAFF. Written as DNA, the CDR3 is TGTGCCAGCAGCTTAGTGGGGGTGGCAGGGACGTATCCCCTTGAAGCTTTCTTT.

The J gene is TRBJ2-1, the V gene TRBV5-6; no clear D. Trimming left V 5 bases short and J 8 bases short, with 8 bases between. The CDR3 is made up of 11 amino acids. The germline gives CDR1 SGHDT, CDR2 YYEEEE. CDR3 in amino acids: CASSLPHEQFF. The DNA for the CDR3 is TGTGCCAGCAGTCTGCCCCATGAGCAGTTCTTC.

The CDR3: CASSPNSPGIYNSPLHF. CDR3 sequence (DNA): TGTGCCAGCAGCCCCAACTCCCCGGGGATCTATAATTCACCCCTCCACTTT. This sequence joins TRBV7-2 and TRBJ1-6, with no clear D. Trimming took off 5 bases at V and 3 bases at J, with 17 bases between the two ends. This CDR3 comprises 17 residues. CDR1 is SGHTA and CDR2 is FQGNSA in the germline V gene.

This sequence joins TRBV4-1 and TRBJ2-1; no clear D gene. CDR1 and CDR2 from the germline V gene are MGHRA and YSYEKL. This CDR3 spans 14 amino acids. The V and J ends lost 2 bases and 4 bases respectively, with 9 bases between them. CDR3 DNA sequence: TGCGCCAGCAGCCAATTTAGGGATTACAATGAGCAGTTCTTC. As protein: CASSQFRDYNEQFF.

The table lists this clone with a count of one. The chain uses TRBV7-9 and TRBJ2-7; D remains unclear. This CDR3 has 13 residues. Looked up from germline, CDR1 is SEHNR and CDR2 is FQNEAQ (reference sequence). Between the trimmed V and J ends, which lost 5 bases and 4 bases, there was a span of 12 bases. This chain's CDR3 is CASSHTSGYEQYF. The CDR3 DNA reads TGTGCCAGCAGCCATACGTCAGGATACGAGCAGTACTTC.

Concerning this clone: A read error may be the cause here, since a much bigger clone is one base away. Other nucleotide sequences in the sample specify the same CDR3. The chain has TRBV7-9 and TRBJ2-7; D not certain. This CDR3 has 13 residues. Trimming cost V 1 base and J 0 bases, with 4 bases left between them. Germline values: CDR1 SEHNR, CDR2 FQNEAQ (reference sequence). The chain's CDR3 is CASSLGASYEQYF. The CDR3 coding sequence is TGTGCCAGCAGCTTAGGGGCCTCCTACGAGCAGTACTTC.

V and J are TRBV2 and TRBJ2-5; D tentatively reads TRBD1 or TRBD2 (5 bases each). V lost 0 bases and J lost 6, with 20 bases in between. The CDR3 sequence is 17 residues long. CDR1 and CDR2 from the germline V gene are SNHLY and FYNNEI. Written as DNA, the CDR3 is TGTGCCAGCAGTGAAGCGCTTCCCCTTGAGGGGCTGAAGACCCAGTACTTC. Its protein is CASSEALPLEGLKTQYF.

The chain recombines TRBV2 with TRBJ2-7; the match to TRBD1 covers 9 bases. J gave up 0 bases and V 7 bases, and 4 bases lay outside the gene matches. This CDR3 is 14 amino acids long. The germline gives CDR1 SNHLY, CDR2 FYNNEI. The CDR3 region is CASKGQGHSYEQYF. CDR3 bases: TGTGCCAGCAAAGGACAGGGGCACTCCTACGAGCAGTACTTC.

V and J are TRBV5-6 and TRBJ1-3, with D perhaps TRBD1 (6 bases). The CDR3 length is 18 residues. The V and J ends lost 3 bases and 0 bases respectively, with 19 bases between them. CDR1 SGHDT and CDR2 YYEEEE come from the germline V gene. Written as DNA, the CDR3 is TGTGCCAGCAGCTGGGCTCCGGCAGGGGTAGTCTCTGGAAACACCATATATTTT. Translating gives CASSWAPAGVVSGNTIYF.

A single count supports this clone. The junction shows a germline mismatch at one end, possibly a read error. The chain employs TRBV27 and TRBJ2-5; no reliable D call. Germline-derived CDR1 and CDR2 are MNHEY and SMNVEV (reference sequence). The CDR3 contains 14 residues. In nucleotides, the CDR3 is TGTGCCAGCGCCGTAATGAGCGCCCAAGAGCCCCAGTACTTC. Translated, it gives CASAVMSAQEPQYF.

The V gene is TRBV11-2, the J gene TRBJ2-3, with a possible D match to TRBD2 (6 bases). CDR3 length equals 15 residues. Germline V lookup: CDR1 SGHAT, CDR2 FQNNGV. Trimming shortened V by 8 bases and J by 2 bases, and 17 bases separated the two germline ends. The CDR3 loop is CASASGVGSTDTQYF. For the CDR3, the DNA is TGTGCCAGCGCGTCGGGGGTTGGCTCCACAGATACGCAGTATTTT.

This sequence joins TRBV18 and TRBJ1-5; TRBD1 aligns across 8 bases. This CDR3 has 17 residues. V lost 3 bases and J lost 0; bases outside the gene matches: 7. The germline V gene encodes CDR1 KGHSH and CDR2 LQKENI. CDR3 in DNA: TGTGCCAGCTCACCGTCAAAAGGACAGGGTAGCAATCAGCCCCAGCATTTT. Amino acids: CASSPSKGQGSNQPQHF.

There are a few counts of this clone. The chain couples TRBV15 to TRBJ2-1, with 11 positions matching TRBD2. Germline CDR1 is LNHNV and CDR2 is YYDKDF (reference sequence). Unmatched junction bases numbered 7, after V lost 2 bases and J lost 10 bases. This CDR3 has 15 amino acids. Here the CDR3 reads CATSRTSGGAEEQFF. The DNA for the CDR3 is TGTGCCACCAGCAGAACTAGCGGGGGTGCGGAGGAGCAGTTCTTC.

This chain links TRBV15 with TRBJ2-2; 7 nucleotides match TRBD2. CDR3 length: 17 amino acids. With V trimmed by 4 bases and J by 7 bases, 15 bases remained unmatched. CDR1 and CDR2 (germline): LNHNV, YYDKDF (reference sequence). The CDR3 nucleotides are TGTGCCACCAGCATTCCCCTCGGCGGGAGAGAGAACGGGGAGCTGTTTTTT. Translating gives CATSIPLGGRENGELFF.

CDR3 protein: CASSLVTGVNYYTF. The CDR3 DNA sequence: TGTGCCAGCTCACTGGTAACAGGGGTCAATTACTACACCTTC. The chain employs TRBV18 and TRBJ1-2; 7 bases line up with TRBD1. Germline assignment: CDR1 KGHSH and CDR2 LQKENI. With 4 bases clipped from V and 10 bases from J, the junction kept 12 bases outside the gene matches. There are 14 residues in the CDR3.

The CDR3 sequence is CASSYSGVGETQYF. The CDR3 coding sequence is TGTGCCAGCAGTTACTCGGGGGTTGGGGAGACCCAGTACTTC. The V gene is TRBV6-5, the J gene TRBJ2-5; D possibly matches TRBD1 or TRBD2 (5 bases each). CDR1 and CDR2 (germline): MNHEY, SVGAGI. The CDR3 spans 14 residues. Between the trimmed V and J ends, which lost 0 bases and 5 bases, there was a span of 10 bases.

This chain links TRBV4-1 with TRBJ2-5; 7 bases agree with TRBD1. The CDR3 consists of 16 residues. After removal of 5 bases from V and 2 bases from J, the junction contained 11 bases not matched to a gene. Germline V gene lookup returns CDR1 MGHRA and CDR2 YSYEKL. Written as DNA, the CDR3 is TGCGCCAGCAGCGAATGGCAAGGACAGGTTCAAGAGACCCAGTACTTC. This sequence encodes CASSEWQGQVQETQYF.

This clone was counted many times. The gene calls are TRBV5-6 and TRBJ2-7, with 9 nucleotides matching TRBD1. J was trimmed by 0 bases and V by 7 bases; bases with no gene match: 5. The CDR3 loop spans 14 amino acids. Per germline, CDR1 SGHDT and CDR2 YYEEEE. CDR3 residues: CASSGQGSSYEQYF. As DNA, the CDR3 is TGTGCCAGCTCCGGACAGGGGAGCTCCTACGAGCAGTACTTC. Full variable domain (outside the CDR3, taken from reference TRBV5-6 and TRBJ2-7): DAGVTQSPTHLIKTRGQQVTLRCSPKSGHDTVSWYQQALGQGPQFIFQYYEEEERQRGNFPDRFSGHQFPNYSSELNVNALLLGDSALYLCASSGQGSSYEQYFGPGTRLTVT.

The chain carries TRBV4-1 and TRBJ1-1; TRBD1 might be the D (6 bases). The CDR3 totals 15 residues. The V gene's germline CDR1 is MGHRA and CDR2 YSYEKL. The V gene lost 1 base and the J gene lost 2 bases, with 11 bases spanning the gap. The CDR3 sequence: CASSQVGGRNTEAFF. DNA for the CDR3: TGCGCCAGCAGCCAAGTAGGGGGTCGCAACACTGAAGCTTTCTTT.